This TCR beta chain is from a study of shared clonotypes between healthy human individuals. Background on the study: The plates for each donor numbered three CD4 naive, three CD4 memory, two CD8 naive and one CD8 memory.

The study, taken as a whole, reports: The study found lower generation probabilities in non-shared clonotypes than in those shared by all four donors. The study found about 5% of naive CD4 clonotypes shared across several donors.

TCRdb's copy holds only in-frame clones and misses some; the assay was immunoSEQ multiplex PCR. Of about 2.3 million clones in the sample, 90% to 95% were seen once. Notes on this clone: Its specificity is not known.

This CDR3 is 11 amino acids long. Trimming took off 2 bases at V and 9 bases at J, with 5 bases between the two ends. Germline V gene lookup returns CDR1 SEHNR and CDR2 FQNEAQ (reference sequence). The chain links TRBV7-9 to TRBJ2-1, with D unclear. The receptor was isolated from a young man in good health. Some clones in this sample may be carry-over from other donors' samples. Source material: naive CD4+ T cells from PBMCs. Subset described: CD45RA+ positively selected. CDR3 in DNA: TGTGCCAGCAGCTTACGGGCTGAGCAGTTCTTC. Translating it yields CASSLRAEQFF.